This section outlines one T cell receptor beta chain sequence together with its context. Clones were sequenced by immunoSEQ multiplex PCR, and TCRdb holds only the in-frame ones, with some missing. The repertoire holds approximately 170,000 clones, with around 88% as singletons. This sample stems from a study of T cell responses to AZD1222 COVID-19 vaccine. The CDR3 runs to 16 residues. The V and J ends lost 0 bases and 6 bases respectively, with 14 bases between them. Looked up from germline, CDR1 is LGHNA and CDR2 is YSLEER. V gene TRBV4-3 combines with J gene TRBJ2-2; the D gene is possibly TRBD2 (6 bases). The sequencing used peripheral blood, collected 28 days after the second AZD1222 dose. The receptor was isolated from an adult who received the AZD1222 COVID-19 vaccine. The CDR3 spells CASSQDGPGTAGELFF. For the CDR3, the DNA is TGCGCCAGCAGCCAAGATGGTCCGGGGACTGCCGGGGAGCTGTTTTTT.